The 21 T cell receptor beta chains presented below share a single source sample, sequenced in a study of T-cell memory formation after mild COVID-19. TCRdb reprocessed the 5' RACE reads via MiXCR and lists one record per CDR3 protein. Of a few hundred thousand distinct CDR3 sequences listed, approximately 27% were seen once; the top ten hold around an eighth. The specimen sequenced was PBMCs or a T cell subset sorted from them (not recorded which). These receptor sequences come from an adult woman who had mild COVID-19 (a few samples of this study predate the infection). Cell type and time point are not known.

This clonotype was counted a few times. CDR3 in DNA: TGTGCCAGCAGTTCCTTCAAATCGGGAATCCAAGAGACCCAGTACTTC. It translates to CASSSFKSGIQETQYF. The J gene is TRBJ2-5, the V gene TRBV28; TRBD2 is a possible D gene (5 bases). Germline V CDR1 and CDR2: MDHEN, SYDVKM. The CDR3 runs 16 residues. With 4 bases removed from V and 1 base from J, the gap between germline ends came to 16 bases.

CDR3 region: CASSSQTGQGQETQYF. For the CDR3, the DNA is TGTGCCAGCAGCTCACAGACAGGCCAAGGGCAAGAGACCCAGTACTTC. This chain joins TRBV7-6 and TRBJ2-5; perhaps TRBD1 as D (6 bases). The CDR3 totals 16 residues. Looked up from germline, CDR1 is SGHVS and CDR2 is FNYEAQ. V lost 4 bases and J 2 bases, leaving 17 bases between the germline ends.

This chain links TRBV3-1 with TRBJ2-1; weak D call: TRBD2 (5 bases). Trimming left V 4 bases short and J 1 base short, with 17 bases between. CDR3 size: 17 residues. CDR1 and CDR2 from the germline V gene are LGHDT and YNNKEL (reference sequence). The CDR3 loop reads CASSLHTLVRSYNEQFF. As DNA, the CDR3 is TGTGCCAGCAGCCTCCATACACTAGTGCGATCCTACAATGAGCAGTTCTTC.

The rearrangement joins TRBV7-6 to TRBJ2-6; D is possibly TRBD1 (5 bases). V was pared by 5 bases and J by 0 bases, with 17 bases between. The CDR3 has 18 amino acids. Germline CDR1 reads SGHVS; CDR2 reads FNYEAQ. CDR3 coding DNA: TGTGCCAGCAGCCAGACGGCAGGGCCCACCTCTGGGGCCAACGTCCTGACTTTC. This encodes CASSQTAGPTSGANVLTF.

There are a few counts of this clonotype. This rearrangement joins TRBV2 to TRBJ2-7; D may be TRBD2 (5 bases). V was trimmed by 6 bases and J by 0 bases, leaving 9 bases between them. CDR3 size: 13 residues. Germline values: CDR1 SNHLY, CDR2 FYNNEI. The CDR3 spells CASRRGLSYEQYF. In DNA form, the CDR3 reads TGTGCCAGCAGACGGGGTCTCTCCTACGAGCAGTACTTC.

J is TRBJ2-1 and V is TRBV20-1; 11 bases map to TRBD2. The germline gives CDR1 DFQATT, CDR2 SNEGSKA (reference sequence). The CDR3 is 18 amino acids. V lost 6 bases and J lost 8; bases outside the gene matches: 21. The CDR3 here is CSAAQPGIAGGLDHEQFF. In DNA form, the CDR3 reads TGCAGTGCCGCCCAACCGGGAATAGCGGGGGGGCTTGACCATGAGCAGTTCTTC.

This chain uses TRBV5-1 with TRBJ2-7; 7 nucleotides match TRBD1. Per the germline V gene, CDR1 is SGHRS and CDR2 is YFSETQ. V shed 0 bases and J 2 bases; nucleotides not matched to a gene: 5. The CDR3 is 15 residues long. This CDR3 is CASSLGGQRTYEQYF. CDR3 DNA: TGCGCCAGCAGCTTGGGGGGACAGAGGACCTACGAGCAGTACTTC.

The rearrangement joins TRBV29-1 to TRBJ2-5; 8 bases map to TRBD1. This CDR3 contains 16 residues. Germline lookup yields CDR1 SQVTM and CDR2 ANQGSEA. With 3 bases clipped from V and 1 base from J, the junction kept 10 bases outside the gene matches. In DNA, the CDR3 is TGCAGCGTTGAGGGGGAGGACAGGGCCCTCCAAGAGACCCAGTACTTC. It specifies CSVEGEDRALQETQYF.

The rearrangement links TRBV24-1 to TRBJ1-5; D gene ambiguous. Germline loops: CDR1 KGHDR, CDR2 SFDVKD. The CDR3 consists of 13 residues. Trimming removed 4 bases at V and 4 bases at J, with 7 bases between. The CDR3 bases are TGTGCCACCAGTGAGGTAGGGAATCAGCCCCAGCATTTT. It is translated as CATSEVGNQPQHF.

This chain joins TRBV19 and TRBJ2-7, with 10 bases that match TRBD2. CDR1 and CDR2 from the germline V gene are LNHDA and SQIVND (reference sequence). V trimming: 3 bases; J trimming: 2 bases; junction bases outside the gene matches: 4. This CDR3 comprises 15 residues. CDR3 nucleotides: TGTGCCAGTAGTATGGGGACTAGCGACACCTACGAGCAGTACTTC. Its translation is CASSMGTSDTYEQYF.

The gene calls are TRBV18 and TRBJ1-5; D remains ambiguous. Germline V gives CDR1 KGHSH, CDR2 LQKENI. The CDR3 contains 15 residues. Trimming took 2 bases from V and 2 from J, leaving 10 bases between them. CDR3 residues: CASSPGRGGNQPQHF. As DNA, the CDR3 is TGTGCCAGCTCACCAGGCCGAGGCGGCAATCAGCCCCAGCATTTT.

The V and J genes are TRBV7-9 and TRBJ2-1; 9 positions agree with TRBD1. The CDR3 covers 14 residues. Unmatched junction bases numbered 7, after V lost 4 bases and J lost 9 bases. Looked up from germline, CDR1 is SEHNR and CDR2 is FQNEAQ (reference sequence). DNA for the CDR3: TGTGCCAGCAGCTATTGGGACAGGGATCGTGAGCAGTTCTTC. Its protein product is CASSYWDRDREQFF.

This clonotype was found a few times. The chain is built from TRBV7-9 and TRBJ2-1; tentative D call: TRBD2 (6 bases). The germline V gene has CDR1 SEHNR and CDR2 FQNEAQ (reference sequence). Trimming cost V 2 bases and J 8 bases, with 25 bases left between them. The CDR3 extends over 18 amino acids. The CDR3 sequence is CASSLLSPRSGDFDEQFF. The DNA of the CDR3 is TGTGCCAGCAGCTTACTATCCCCCAGGTCGGGGGACTTCGATGAGCAGTTCTTC.

This clonotype was seen only a few times. The chain links TRBV15 to TRBJ1-2; tentatively, D is TRBD1 (6 bases). The germline gives CDR1 LNHNV, CDR2 YYDKDF (reference sequence). The CDR3 spans 12 residues. V shed 4 bases and J shed 14 bases, with 17 bases lying between them. The CDR3 DNA reads as TGTGCCACCAGCACCTCGACAGGTCCGAGGACCTTC. This gives the protein CATSTSTGPRTF.

This clonotype was found many times. CDR3 DNA sequence: TGCAGCGCTTTCGCCGGGGTGGGACTAGTGGATACGCAGTATTTT. Translation: CSAFAGVGLVDTQYF. This chain uses TRBV29-1 with TRBJ2-3; TRBD2 agrees at 8 bases. With V trimmed by 7 bases and J by 6 bases, 15 bases remained unmatched. The length of the CDR3 is 15 residues. Germline V gene data show CDR1 as SQVTM and CDR2 as ANQGSEA.

This clonotype turned up a few times. This chain links TRBV2 with TRBJ2-7, with 13 bases aligning to TRBD2. Trimming at V came to 8 bases and at J to 6 bases, leaving 4 bases not matched to a gene. CDR1 is SNHLY and CDR2 is FYNNEI in the germline V gene. CDR3 length: 13 amino acids. CDR3 sequence reads: CASRTSGSGEQYF. The CDR3, as DNA: TGTGCCAGCCGGACTAGCGGGAGCGGCGAGCAGTACTTC.

The chain carries TRBV12-3 or TRBV12-4 and TRBJ1-1; no firm D call. Between the trimmed V and J ends, which lost 6 bases and 8 bases, there was a span of 22 bases. CDR3 length: 15 residues. The CDR3 sequence: CASSIEAPPVSEAFF. DNA of the CDR3: TGTGCCAGCAGCATTGAAGCCCCCCCAGTCTCCGAAGCTTTCTTT.

This clonotype was seen a few times. The CDR3 DNA reads TGTGCCAGCAGTTCCGCCCGAAGTCGGCTACTCACAGATACGCAGTATTTT. This codes for CASSSARSRLLTDTQYF. The V gene is TRBV7-6, the J gene TRBJ2-3; D is ambiguous. Trimming left V 6 bases short and J 2 bases short, with 21 bases between. CDR1 and CDR2 (germline): SGHVS, FNYEAQ. This CDR3 spans 17 amino acids.

The rearrangement joins TRBV19 to TRBJ1-1, with D tentatively TRBD1 (5 bases). V lost 6 bases to trimming and J lost 1 base, with 21 bases between them. The CDR3 is made up of 17 amino acids. CDR1 LNHDA and CDR2 SQIVND come from the germline V gene (reference sequence). This chain's CDR3 is CASREGSSLGANTEAFF. For the CDR3, the DNA is TGTGCCAGTAGGGAGGGGTCCTCATTGGGAGCGAACACTGAAGCTTTCTTT. The whole variable domain, remainder taken from reference TRBV19 and TRBJ1-1, is DGGITQSPKYLFRKEGQNVTLSCEQNLNHDAMYWYRQDPGQGLRLIYYSQIVNDFQKGDIAEGYSVSREKKESFPLTVTSAQKNPTAFYLCASREGSSLGANTEAFFGQGTRLTVV.

This sequence joins TRBV11-3 and TRBJ1-4; 9 bases fit TRBD1. The CDR3 contains 19 residues. Germline V CDR1 and CDR2: SGHNT, YENEEA. With 2 bases clipped from V and 0 bases from J, the junction kept 10 bases outside the gene matches. The CDR3 bases are TGTGCCAGCAGCTTACCCCCAAGGACAGGGGAAGCAACTAATGAAAAACTGTTTTTT. Residues: CASSLPPRTGEATNEKLFF.

The chain combines TRBV6-2 or TRBV6-3 with TRBJ2-1; no firm D call. Germline CDR1 is MNHEY and CDR2 is SVGEGT. There are 14 residues in the CDR3. The V gene lost 4 bases and the J gene lost 5 bases, with 12 bases spanning the gap. The CDR3, as DNA: TGTGCCAGCAGTTGGCCGATGAACAACAATGAGCAGTTCTTC. Its protein product is CASSWPMNNNEQFF.